This TCR beta chain was profiled in a study of shared clonotypes between healthy human individuals. For this clone: The antigen remains undetermined.

As handled by the study authors: Filtering of immunoSEQ junctional sequences could not match full-length read filtering. Here immunoSEQ multiplex PCR was the method, and the copy in TCRdb shows in-frame clones only, minus some. Clone size and the V and J calls come from that table; the DNA yielded D and trimming. The repertoire holds 2 million to 2.5 million clones, with 85% to 95% as singletons. Germline V CDR1 and CDR2: MNHEY, SVGAGI. The CDR3 loop spans 14 amino acids. V shed 6 bases and J 2 bases; nucleotides not matched to a gene: 5. Study-wide findings and caveats: Across subsets, estimated richness was generally greater for naive than for memory populations.

The chain employs TRBV6-5 and TRBJ2-7; 9 positions agree with TRBD1. Specimen: naive CD4+ T cells from PBMCs. Indicated subset: CD45RA+ positively selected. The origin of this receptor is a man aged 18 to 35 in good health. Some clones in this sample may be carry-over from other donors' samples. CDR3 bases: TGTGCCAGCAGCTTCGGACAGGGGACCTACGAGCAGTACTTC. This codes for CASSFGQGTYEQYF.